A selection of T cell receptor beta chains follows, all from one sample in a study of T cells in Graves' hyperthyroidism and ophthalmopathy. One entry per CDR3 protein results from TCRdb running MiXCR on the multiplex PCR reads. The sample lists 650,000 to 700,000 distinct CDR3 sequences, around 15% occurring once. Sample: blood. The receptor set was obtained from a middle-aged man with Graves' hyperthyroidism. CDR3s include the opening cysteine and the closing phenylalanine or tryptophan. The D gene is left open where the match is weak. Not every row has a clone size; where given, it reads once, few, many or a size class.

D,size,J,V,DNA,CDR3
-,few,TRBJ2-3,TRBV10-3,TGTGCCATCAGTATCACTGTCACAGATACGCAGTATTTT,CAISITVTDTQYF
-,many,TRBJ2-1,TRBV30,TGTGCCTGGAGTTGGCTCGCCTCTGAGCAGTTCTTC,CAWSWLASEQFF
-,many,TRBJ2-1,TRBV20-1,TGCAGTGCTAGGTCAGTACTACCCGATTGGCGCTCCTACAATGAGCAGTTCTTC,CSARSVLPDWRSYNEQFF
-,few,TRBJ2-4,TRBV7-2,TGTGCCAGCAGCCTTACCCGGGACATTCAGTACTTC,CASSLTRDIQYF
-,many,TRBJ2-7,TRBV6-1,TGTGCCAGCATTCCGAGGAGGGGCAGCGCCCACGAGCAGTACTTC,CASIPRRGSAHEQYF
TRBD1,-,TRBJ2-3,TRBV6-2/TRBV6-3,TGTGCCACCAGTTACTTCGGACAGGGGCCAGATACGCAGTATTTT,CATSYFGQGPDTQYF
-,-,TRBJ1-1,TRBV27,TGTGCCGCCAGGGGTGGGTTTAACACTGAAGCTTTCTTT,CAARGGFNTEAFF
-,-,TRBJ2-1,TRBV28,TGTGCCAGCAGCCTGGACGGAGTGGCCAATGAGCAGTTCTTC,CASSLDGVANEQFF
-,-,TRBJ2-2,TRBV19,TGTGCCAGTACGACTGGTCCCACCGGGGAGCTGTTTTTT,CASTTGPTGELFF
-,many,TRBJ1-2,TRBV12-3/TRBV12-4,TGTGCCAGCAGTTTAGTCCGACAGAGCCATGGCTACACCTTC,CASSLVRQSHGYTF
TRBD1,-,TRBJ1-5,TRBV4-1,TGCGCCAGCAGCTTTGGGGTGTCAGGGGGCAGGTCGTCTCGCAATCAGCCCCAGCATTTT,CASSFGVSGGRSSRNQPQHF
-,-,TRBJ2-7,TRBV30,TGTGCCTGGAAAGCGATACAGGGCTCCGAGCAGTACTTC,CAWKAIQGSEQYF
TRBD2,-,TRBJ2-3,TRBV20-1,TGCAGTGCTAGAGGATCGGGGAGGGCCACAGATACGCAGTATTTT,CSARGSGRATDTQYF
-,many,TRBJ1-2,TRBV25-1,TGTGCCAGCTCCAACGGACAGAACTATGGCTACACCTTC,CASSNGQNYGYTF
-,few,TRBJ1-2,TRBV5-6,TGTGCCAGCAGCTTGGGGGGCGCAACCTATGGCTACACCTTC,CASSLGGATYGYTF
TRBD2,many,TRBJ2-2,TRBV24-1,TGTGCCACCAGTGATTTGAAGGGTTTTGTGGCGGGAGTCACCGGGGAGCTGTTTTTT,CATSDLKGFVAGVTGELFF
-,many,TRBJ2-3,TRBV11-2,TGTGCCAGCAGCTTAGGGCTGGGGACTAGCACAGATACGCAGTATTTT,CASSLGLGTSTDTQYF
TRBD2,many,TRBJ2-7,TRBV20-1,TGCAGTGCCCCCGGGTGGGAGGGGTCTTACGAGCAGTACTTC,CSAPGWEGSYEQYF
TRBD1,-,TRBJ1-1,TRBV6-1,TGTGCCAGCAGTATTGGGCTCCGGGACAGGGCGCGCAAGAACACTGAAGCTTTCTTT,CASSIGLRDRARKNTEAFF
-,-,TRBJ2-7,TRBV28,TGTGCCAGCAGTTCAGCCGAAGGTTACTCCTACGAGCAGTACTTC,CASSSAEGYSYEQYF
TRBD1,many,TRBJ2-7,TRBV5-1,TGCGCCAGCAGCCTATCGGACAGGTCCTACGAGCAGTACTTC,CASSLSDRSYEQYF
TRBD1,-,TRBJ2-7,TRBV19,TGTGCCAGTAGCCAACAGGGGGACCACGAGCAGTACTTC,CASSQQGDHEQYF
TRBD2,-,TRBJ2-1,TRBV30,TGTGCCTGGAGTGCTATAGCGGGAGTGCGGGGGGCCTACAATGAGCAGTTCTTC,CAWSAIAGVRGAYNEQFF
TRBD1,many,TRBJ2-4,TRBV7-9,TGTGCCAGCAGCCTAGGGACAGAAAACATTCAGTACTTC,CASSLGTENIQYF
-,many,TRBJ1-1,TRBV14,TGTGCCAGCAGCCAAGAATGGTGGCATGAAGCTTTCTTT,CASSQEWWHEAFF
-,many,TRBJ2-7,TRBV18,TGTGCCAGCTCACCAACCACTTTTACTAACGAGCAGTACTTC,CASSPTTFTNEQYF
-,few,TRBJ2-2,TRBV28,TGTGCCAGCAGTTTCCTCACTGGGAGCGGGGAGCTGTTTTTT,CASSFLTGSGELFF
TRBD2,-,TRBJ2-1,TRBV30,TGTGCCGGAGACCCAGCGGGGGGGAGGGATGAGCAGTTCTTC,CAGDPAGGRDEQFF